Here is one T cell receptor beta chain with its context. Its cognate antigen has yet to be identified. No clone much larger than this one lies a single base away; base qualities are absent. The donors were included in the validation cohort of over a hundred subjects, a group kept apart from the roughly 730-subject first cohort. Receptor amplification or capture employed the immunoSEQ multiplex PCR assay. For the original study's pipeline: A statistical classification framework was built to diagnose cytomegalovirus status from the catalog of TCR beta chain sequences. TCRdb re-hosts the immuneACCESS table, in-frame sequences only. Its copies lack some clones; in the studies checked, an unresolved V gene accounts for under half of them, and the cause for the rest is not known. That table is the source of V, J and clone size, and D and trimming were worked out from the DNA. The sample table shows about 110,000 clones, and 70% to 85% are seen once. Approximately 2.9% of the sample is taken by the ten largest.

The data stem from a study of cytomegalovirus exposure and HLA in healthy donors (dated by TCRdb to the late 2010s). Looking at the study overall: A later analysis indicated that the 95 to 150 validation repertoires were generated on the platform also employed for the approximately 690 repertoires of the first cohort. The aim of the study was to test whether cataloging public T cell receptors could identify signatures of past pathogen exposure. In addition to the first cohort of 666 subjects, a separate validation cohort of 120 different subjects was used. To predict cytomegalovirus infection status, the study brought together high-throughput TCR immunosequencing, statistical association of individual TCRs with disease status, and machine learning. What the study reported, not specific to this receptor: A total of about 180 TCR beta chains were listed by the study as associated with cytomegalovirus. A few of the identified cytomegalovirus-associated TCR beta chains were confirmed in vitro to be specific for cytomegalovirus antigens. Most TCR sequences were seen in very few donors, while some public TCRs were found in many individuals. The authors suggested that the approach could potentially be generalized to other disease states and immunological phenotypes. In a later analysis, TCRs clustered in the first cohort were found to also tend to co-occur in the roughly 120 validation repertoires, with approximately 95% of cluster scores above 0. The validation cohort had no HLA typing available for a later analysis, so co-occurrence within that cohort was assessed over all 120 or so repertoires. In both the original and validation cohorts, the classifier was reported to diagnose cytomegalovirus status with high specificity and sensitivity.

The cysteine opens and the phenylalanine closes a CDR3 of 11 amino acids. The DNA shown is the 33-base CDR3, in frame from base 1. The germline V gene (reference sequence) sets CDR1 to MNHEY and CDR2 to SMNVEV. For this chain, trimming is 7 bases at the V end and 9 bases at the J end, and the number of junction bases without a gene match is 4. This receptor chain uses TRBV27 and TRBJ1-1; the central 8 bases match TRBD1. Sequencing was performed on PBMCs. The TCR was taken from a woman aged 18-29 years in good health and CMV-seronegative. The base sequence is TGTGCCAGCACCGGGACAGGTCAAGCTTTCTTT. Translated, it reads CASTGTGQAFF.